This T cell receptor (beta chain) was profiled in a study of T-cell memory formation after mild COVID-19. Findings and limits, study-wide: Later expanders leaned CD4+, whereas day 15 to 85 contracting clones were balanced CD4/CD8.

In this sample, this clonotype turned up many times. Its target is unknown. TCRdb recomputed calls from the 5' RACE reads with MiXCR, one row per CDR3 protein. The table shows 540,000 or so distinct CDR3 sequences, with about a fifth occurring only once. This CDR3 has 12 residues. Trimming removed 4 bases at V and 1 base at J, with 5 bases between. The material sequenced was PBMCs or a T cell subset sorted from them (not recorded which). This receptor was identified in an adult woman who had mild COVID-19 (a few samples of this study predate the infection). Cell type and time point are not known. The chain is built from TRBV12-3 or TRBV12-4 and TRBJ2-7; no firm D call. The DNA for the CDR3 is TGTGCCAGCAGTTATGAGTCCTACGAGCAGTACTTC. It is translated as CASSYESYEQYF.